The entry below gives a single T cell receptor (beta chain) sequence along with its context. This record comes from a study of CD8 T cells in Susac syndrome. Sequencing of TCR beta drew on CD8+ and CD4+ T cells from blood. RNA was extracted with the RNeasy kit, and a quantity of about 0.45 to 1 ug was reverse transcribed using random hexamers. TCRdb re-called the immunoSEQ multiplex PCR reads through MiXCR, storing one row per CDR3 protein. This repertoire shows about 180,000 distinct CDR3 sequences, 90% to 95% found once; its top ten account for 0.099%. The sequenced sample was CD4+ T cells from PBMCs. The receptor comes from a human donor with Susac syndrome.

CDR3 nucleotides: TGTGCCAGCAAAGTCGGCCTTAGTGGCTACACCTTC. Translating gives CASKVGLSGYTF. This chain uses TRBV2 with TRBJ1-2; D gene uncertain. Germline V gene sequence: CDR1 SNHLY, CDR2 FYNNEI. The CDR3 consists of 12 residues. V was trimmed by 7 bases and J by 7 bases, leaving 13 bases between them. The full variable domain, rest sourced from reference TRBV2 and TRBJ1-2, is EPEVTQTPSHQVTQMGQEVILRCVPISNHLYFYWYRQILGQKVEFLVSFYNNEISEKSEIFDDQFSVERPDGSNFTLKIRSTKLEDSAMYFCASKVGLSGYTFGSGTRLTVV.